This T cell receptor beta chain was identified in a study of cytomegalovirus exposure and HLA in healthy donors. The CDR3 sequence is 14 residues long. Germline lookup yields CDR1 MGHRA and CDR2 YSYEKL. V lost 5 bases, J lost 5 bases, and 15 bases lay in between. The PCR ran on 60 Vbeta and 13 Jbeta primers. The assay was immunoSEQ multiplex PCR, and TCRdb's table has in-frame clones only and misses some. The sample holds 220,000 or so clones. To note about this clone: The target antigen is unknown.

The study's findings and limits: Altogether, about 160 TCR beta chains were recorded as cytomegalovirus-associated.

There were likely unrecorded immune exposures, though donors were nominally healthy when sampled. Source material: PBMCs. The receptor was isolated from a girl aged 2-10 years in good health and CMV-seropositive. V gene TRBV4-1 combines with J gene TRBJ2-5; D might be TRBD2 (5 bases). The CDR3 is CASSVRVGWETQYF. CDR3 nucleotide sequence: TGCGCCAGCAGCGTGAGGGTGGGCTGGGAGACCCAGTACTTC.